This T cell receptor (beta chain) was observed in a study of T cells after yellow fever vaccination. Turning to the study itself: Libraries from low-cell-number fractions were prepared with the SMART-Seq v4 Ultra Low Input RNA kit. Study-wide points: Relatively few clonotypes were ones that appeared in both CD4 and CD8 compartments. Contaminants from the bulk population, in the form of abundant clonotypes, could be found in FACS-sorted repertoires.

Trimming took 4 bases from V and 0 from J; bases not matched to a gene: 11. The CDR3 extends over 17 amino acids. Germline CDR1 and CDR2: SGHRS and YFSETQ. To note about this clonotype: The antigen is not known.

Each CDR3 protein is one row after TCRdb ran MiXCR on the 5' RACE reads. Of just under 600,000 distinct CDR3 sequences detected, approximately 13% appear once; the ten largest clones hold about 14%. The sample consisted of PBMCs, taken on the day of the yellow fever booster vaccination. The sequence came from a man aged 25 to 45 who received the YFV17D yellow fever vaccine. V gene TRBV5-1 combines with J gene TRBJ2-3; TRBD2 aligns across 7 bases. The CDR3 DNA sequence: TGCGCCAGCAGCGCCAACCCTAGCGGTTTAAGCACAGATACGCAGTATTTT. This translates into CASSANPSGLSTDTQYF. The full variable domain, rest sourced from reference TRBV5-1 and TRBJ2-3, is KAGVTQTPRYLIKTRGQQVTLSCSPISGHRSVSWYQQTPGQGLQFLFEYFSETQRNKGNFPGRFSGRQFSNSRSEMNVSTLELGDSALYLCASSANPSGLSTDTQYFGPGTRLTVL.